These 5 T cell receptor beta chains came from one sample sequenced in a study of molecular identifiers for immune sequencing clone quantification. TCRdb re-called the PCR reads with MiXCR, one entry per CDR3 protein. The profile shows 75,000 to 100,000 distinct CDR3 sequences, roughly 19% of them singletons. The sample taken for sequencing was naive CD8+ T cells from blood, with Jurkat cell RNA spiked in. As to subset: FACS-sorted CD8+CD4-CCR7+CD45RA+ naive T cells. The receptor set was obtained from a human donor in good health. Some libraries in this study had Jurkat cell RNA spiked in.

In regard to this clonotype: This may be a read error, as it is one base from a much larger clone. V is TRBV7-6 and J is TRBJ2-1, with 11 bases lining up with TRBD2. The CDR3 is made up of 15 amino acids. Germline CDR1 and CDR2: SGHVS and FNYEAQ. The CDR3 here is CAISPVAGGYNEQFF. The CDR3 DNA is TGTGCCATCAGCCCAGTAGCGGGGGGGTACAATGAGCAGTTCTTC. Combining the CDR3 with reference TRBV7-6 and TRBJ2-1 gives the whole variable domain GAGVSQSPRYKVTKRGQDVALRCDPISGHVSLYWYRQALGQGPEFLTYFNYEAQQDKSGLPNDRFSAERPEGSISTLTIQRTEQRDSAMYRCAISPVAGGYNEQFFGPGTRLTVL.

There are many counts of this clonotype. J is TRBJ2-7 and V is TRBV24-1; TRBD2 is a possible D gene (6 bases). Germline V CDR1 and CDR2: KGHDR, SFDVKD. The CDR3 totals 18 residues. V was cut by 4 bases and J by 2 bases, with 23 bases left in between. As DNA, the CDR3 is TGTGCCACCAGTGAGCACGACACTGCGGGGTGGTCGCCCTACGAGCAGTACTTC. Amino acid sequence: CATSEHDTAGWSPYEQYF.

The gene calls are TRBV20-1 and TRBJ2-3, with 14 bases identical to TRBD2. The V gene end was trimmed by 0 bases and the J gene end by 5 bases; junction bases not matched to a gene: 13. CDR1 DFQATT and CDR2 SNEGSKA come from the germline V gene (reference sequence). The CDR3 runs to 19 residues. The CDR3, as DNA: TGCAGTGCTAGAGATCGTGAGGTCGGGACTAGCGGGAGTTTAGATACGCAGTATTTT. Its translation: CSARDREVGTSGSLDTQYF.

This clonotype appeared many times. The rearrangement links TRBV20-1 to TRBJ1-2, with 7 nucleotides matching TRBD1. V gave up 0 bases and J gave up 4 bases; unmatched junction bases: 5. Germline values: CDR1 DFQATT, CDR2 SNEGSKA (reference sequence). CDR3 length: 14 amino acids. CDR3 DNA sequence: TGCAGTGCTAGAGATCGGGACAGAGTCTATGGCTACACCTTC. Its protein is CSARDRDRVYGYTF.

As DNA, the CDR3 is TGTGCCAGCAGCAAAACAGGGTATTCGGTTACTGAAGCTTTCTTT. Protein sequence: CASSKTGYSVTEAFF. V is TRBV13 and J is TRBJ1-1, with D possibly TRBD1 on 6 matching bases. Germline V gives CDR1 PRHDT, CDR2 FYEKMQ (reference sequence). The CDR3 has 15 amino acids. Between the trimmed V and J ends, which lost 5 bases and 5 bases, there was a span of 18 bases.